This T cell receptor (beta chain) originates from a study of blood T cell repertoires in COVID-19. Study at large: T cells, B-cell-depleted T cells, or PBMCs supplied cDNA or gDNA.

Cohort placement rested on clinical history that participants reported themselves. Symptom resolution, clearance, or two negative PCRs marked the recovered donors of Cohort 3. Germline CDR1 MDHEN, CDR2 SYDVKM. The CDR3 is 14 amino acids. The junction had 5 bases not matched to a gene; V was cut back by 4 bases and J by 7 bases. As handled by the study authors: Amplification with reference gene primers provided the estimates of nucleated cell counts. Repertoires were generated with immunoSEQ multiplex PCR, while TCRdb's copy carries only in-frame clones and drops some. V, J and clone size are taken as reported in that table, and D and trimming were inferred from the DNA itself. The sample yields hundreds of thousands of clones, roughly 90% seen once.

V usage is TRBV28 and J usage is TRBJ1-5, with 9 bases that match TRBD1. Input material: PBMCs or T cells enriched from blood (not recorded which). This receptor was obtained from a man aged 55 to 70 who had recovered from COVID-19. CDR3 in DNA: TGTGCCAGCAGTTCGGGACAGGGTTACCAGCCCCAGCATTTT. Its translation is CASSSGQGYQPQHF.